These 11 T cell receptor beta chains originate from one sample sequenced in a study of glioma-infiltrating T cells. The iRepertoire nested amplicon-rescue multiplex PCR amplified TCR alpha and beta CDR3s from RNA. Each CDR3 protein is one row after TCRdb ran MiXCR on the multiplex PCR reads. The data contain approximately 190,000 distinct CDR3 sequences, over 30% of them singletons. Sequencing input: glioma tissue, nonneoplastic brain tissue, or PBMCs (not recorded which). These receptors were obtained from a human donor with low-grade glioma or glioblastoma, undergoing nonglioma brain surgery, or in good health (not recorded which).

This clonotype was counted many times. V is TRBV7-2 and J is TRBJ2-1; 9 nucleotides line up with TRBD2. V trimming: 4 bases; J trimming: 7 bases; junction bases outside the gene matches: 8. The CDR3 contains 15 residues. Germline V lookup: CDR1 SGHTA, CDR2 FQGNSA. CDR3 coding DNA: TGTGCCAGCAGCTCTATAGCGGGAGCGAGGAATGAGCAGTTCTTC. Its protein is CASSSIAGARNEQFF.

Only one count was recorded for this clonotype. A much larger clone differs from this one at a single base, so this may be a read error. V gene TRBV4-1 combines with J gene TRBJ2-7; no reliable D call. Germline V gene data show CDR1 as MGHRA and CDR2 as YSYEKL. CDR3 length: 13 residues. The V end lost 0 bases, the J end lost 7 bases, and 10 bases lay between the germline ends. The CDR3: CASSQEGKGEQYF. The CDR3 nucleotides read TGCGCCAGCAGCCAAGAGGGGAAGGGTGAGCAGTACTTC.

This clonotype was recorded at least ten times. The chain carries TRBV28 and TRBJ1-5, with unresolved D. The CDR3 loop spans 14 amino acids. Germline assignment: CDR1 MDHEN and CDR2 SYDVKM. The V gene lost 1 base and the J gene lost 1 base, with 5 bases spanning the gap. For the CDR3, the DNA is TGTGCCAGCAGTTTATTCGGGAGCAATCAGCCCCAGCATTTT. Amino acids: CASSLFGSNQPQHF.

This clonotype has a count of ten or more. V is TRBV20-1 and J is TRBJ2-7; TRBD1 matches at 7 bases. This CDR3 comprises 13 residues. Germline CDR1 reads DFQATT; CDR2 reads SNEGSKA (reference sequence). Trimming took 3 bases from V and 3 from J; bases not matched to a gene: 5. The CDR3 DNA is TGCAGTGCTAGCCCAGGGGGTAGCTACGAGCAGTACTTC. Translated, it gives CSASPGGSYEQYF.

This clonotype has a count of ten or more. The genes are TRBV28 and TRBJ1-5; possibly TRBD1 for D (5 bases). Germline V gene data show CDR1 as MDHEN and CDR2 as SYDVKM. Trimming took off 6 bases at V and 9 bases at J, with 12 bases between the two ends. The CDR3 covers 12 residues. This chain's CDR3 is CASSEQVRPQHF. The CDR3 bases are TGTGCCAGCAGCGAACAGGTTCGGCCCCAGCATTTT.

The J gene is TRBJ2-5, the V gene TRBV30; TRBD1 aligns across 8 bases. Germline V gene data show CDR1 as GTSNPN and CDR2 as SVGIG (reference sequence). The CDR3 runs to 14 residues. V lost 5 bases, J lost 4 bases, and 9 bases stayed unmatched. DNA of the CDR3: TGTGCCTGGGGAGACAGGGGAGGAGGAGAGACCCAGTACTTC. Translating it yields CAWGDRGGGETQYF.

Remarks on this clonotype: A read error may be the cause here, since a much bigger clone is one base away. The V gene is TRBV7-2, the J gene TRBJ2-3, with 9 bases that match TRBD2. V trimming: 1 base; J trimming: 7 bases; junction bases outside the gene matches: 12. The CDR3 sequence is 17 residues long. Germline V gene data show CDR1 as SGHTA and CDR2 as FQGNSA. CDR3 amino acids: CASSLESAGGGTNTQYF. CDR3 bases: TGTGCCAGCAGCTTAGAGTCAGCGGGAGGAGGTACAAATACGCAGTATTTT.

There are many counts of this clonotype. J is TRBJ1-3 and V is TRBV7-2; 7 nucleotides align to TRBD1. V dropped 7 bases and J dropped 2; count of bases not matched to a gene: 8. Germline V gene sequence: CDR1 SGHTA, CDR2 FQGNSA. This CDR3 region has 15 residues. The CDR3 DNA reads TGTGCCAGCACCGAATTCCAGGGGGCTGGAAACACCATATATTTT. Its protein is CASTEFQGAGNTIYF.

Points on this clonotype: A read error may explain this, as a much larger clone is one base away. The CDR3 DNA reads TGTGCCAGCAGCTTAATGGGAAATGGCGCCTTC. Protein product: CASSLMGNGAF. The chain has TRBV7-2 and TRBJ2-1; D ambiguous. Germline CDR1 reads SGHTA; CDR2 reads FQGNSA. The CDR3 is 11 residues long.

Many counts were recorded for this clonotype. The CDR3 DNA follows: TGTGCCAGCAGCCAAGCGGGGGACGGTGGGGCGGGAGTCTATGGCTACACCTTC. It is translated as CASSQAGDGGAGVYGYTF. J is TRBJ1-2 and V is TRBV4-2; D might be TRBD1 (5 bases). Per the germline V gene, CDR1 is LGHNA and CDR2 is YNFKEQ. V was trimmed by 1 base and J by 4 bases, leaving 22 bases between them. This CDR3 comprises 18 residues.

This clonotype was recorded many times. The genes are TRBV12-3 or TRBV12-4 and TRBJ1-4; perhaps TRBD1 as D (5 bases). The CDR3 is 14 amino acids. V dropped 3 bases and J dropped 4 bases, with 9 bases sitting between them. CDR3 amino acids: CASSFGAGNEKLFF. The CDR3 DNA reads TGTGCCAGCAGTTTTGGGGCCGGTAATGAAAAACTGTTTTTT.